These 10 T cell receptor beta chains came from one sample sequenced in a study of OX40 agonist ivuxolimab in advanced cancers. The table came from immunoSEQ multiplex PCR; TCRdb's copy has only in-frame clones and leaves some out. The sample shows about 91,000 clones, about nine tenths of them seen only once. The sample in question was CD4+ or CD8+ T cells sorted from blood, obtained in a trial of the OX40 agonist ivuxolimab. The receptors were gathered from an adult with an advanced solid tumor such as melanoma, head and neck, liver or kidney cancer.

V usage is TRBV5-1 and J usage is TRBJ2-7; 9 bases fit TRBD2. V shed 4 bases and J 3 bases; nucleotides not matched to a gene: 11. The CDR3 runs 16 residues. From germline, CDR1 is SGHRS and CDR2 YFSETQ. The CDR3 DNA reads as TGCGCCAGCAGCAAGGAACCGGGACTAGCCGGCTACGAGCAGTACTTC. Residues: CASSKEPGLAGYEQYF.

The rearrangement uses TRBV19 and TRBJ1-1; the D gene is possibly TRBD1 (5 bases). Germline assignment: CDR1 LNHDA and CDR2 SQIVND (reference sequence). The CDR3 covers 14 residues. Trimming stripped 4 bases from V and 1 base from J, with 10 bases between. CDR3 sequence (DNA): TGTGCCAGTAGTACCGCGGGACCGAACACTGAAGCTTTCTTT. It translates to CASSTAGPNTEAFF.

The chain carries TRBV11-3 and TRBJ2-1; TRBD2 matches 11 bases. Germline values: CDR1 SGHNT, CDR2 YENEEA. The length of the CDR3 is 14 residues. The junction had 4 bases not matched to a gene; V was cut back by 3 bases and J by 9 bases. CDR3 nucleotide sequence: TGTGCCAGCAGCTTCTCCGGGACTAGCGGTGAGCAGTTCTTC. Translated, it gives CASSFSGTSGEQFF.

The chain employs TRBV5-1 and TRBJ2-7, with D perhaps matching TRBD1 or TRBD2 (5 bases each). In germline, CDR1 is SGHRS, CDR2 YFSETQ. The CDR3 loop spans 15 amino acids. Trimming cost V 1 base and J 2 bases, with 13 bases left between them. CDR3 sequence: CASSLSGTHAYEQYF. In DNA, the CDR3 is TGCGCCAGCAGCTTGTCAGGGACCCATGCCTACGAGCAGTACTTC.

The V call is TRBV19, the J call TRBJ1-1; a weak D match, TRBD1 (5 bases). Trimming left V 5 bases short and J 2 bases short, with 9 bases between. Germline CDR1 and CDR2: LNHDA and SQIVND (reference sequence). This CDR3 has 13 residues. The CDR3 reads CASSERTNTEAFF. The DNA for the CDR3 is TGTGCCAGTAGTGAGAGGACAAACACTGAAGCTTTCTTT. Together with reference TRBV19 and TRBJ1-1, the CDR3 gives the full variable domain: DGGITQSPKYLFRKEGQNVTLSCEQNLNHDAMYWYRQDPGQGLRLIYYSQIVNDFQKGDIAEGYSVSREKKESFPLTVTSAQKNPTAFYLCASSERTNTEAFFGQGTRLTVV.

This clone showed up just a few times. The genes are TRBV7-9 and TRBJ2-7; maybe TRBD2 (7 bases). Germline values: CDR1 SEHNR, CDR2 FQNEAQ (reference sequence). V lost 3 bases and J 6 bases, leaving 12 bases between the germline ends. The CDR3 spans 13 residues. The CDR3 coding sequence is TGTGCCAGCAGCTTCCGGGGGGCCCTCGAGCAGTACTTC. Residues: CASSFRGALEQYF.

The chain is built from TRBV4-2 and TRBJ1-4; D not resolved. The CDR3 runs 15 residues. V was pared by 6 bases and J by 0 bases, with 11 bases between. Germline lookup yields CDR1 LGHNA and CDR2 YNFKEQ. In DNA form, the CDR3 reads TGTGCCAGCAGACCTAAAGTAGCAACTAATGAAAAACTGTTTTTT. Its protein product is CASRPKVATNEKLFF.

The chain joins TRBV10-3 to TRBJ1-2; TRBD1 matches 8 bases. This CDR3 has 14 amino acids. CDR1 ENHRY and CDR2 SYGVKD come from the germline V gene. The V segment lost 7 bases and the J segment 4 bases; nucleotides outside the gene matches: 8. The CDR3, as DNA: TGTGCCATCACCTCGACAGGGGAATCCTATGGCTACACCTTC. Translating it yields CAITSTGESYGYTF.

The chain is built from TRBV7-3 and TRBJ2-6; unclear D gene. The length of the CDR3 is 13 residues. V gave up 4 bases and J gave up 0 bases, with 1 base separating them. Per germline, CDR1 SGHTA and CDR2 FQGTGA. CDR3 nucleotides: TGTGCCAGCAGCTCCTCTGGGGCCAACGTCCTGACTTTC. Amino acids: CASSSSGANVLTF.

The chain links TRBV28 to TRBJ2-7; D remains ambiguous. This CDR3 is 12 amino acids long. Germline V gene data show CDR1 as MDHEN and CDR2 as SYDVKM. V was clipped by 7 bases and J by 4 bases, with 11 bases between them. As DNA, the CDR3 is TGTGCCAGCAACCAAGACGGTTACGAGCAGTACTTC. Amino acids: CASNQDGYEQYF.